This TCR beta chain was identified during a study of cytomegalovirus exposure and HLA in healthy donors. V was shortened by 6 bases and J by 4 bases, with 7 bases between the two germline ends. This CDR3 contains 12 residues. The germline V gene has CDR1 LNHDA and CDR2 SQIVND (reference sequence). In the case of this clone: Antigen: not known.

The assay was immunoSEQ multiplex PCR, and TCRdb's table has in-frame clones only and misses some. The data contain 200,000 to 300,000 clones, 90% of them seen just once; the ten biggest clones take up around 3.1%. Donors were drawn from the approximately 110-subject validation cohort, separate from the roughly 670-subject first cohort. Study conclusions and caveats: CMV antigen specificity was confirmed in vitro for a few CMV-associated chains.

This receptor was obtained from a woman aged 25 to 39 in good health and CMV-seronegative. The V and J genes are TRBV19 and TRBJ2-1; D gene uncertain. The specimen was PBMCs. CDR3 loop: CASSLGYNEQFF. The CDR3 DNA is TGTGCCAGTAGCCTGGGGTACAATGAGCAGTTCTTC.